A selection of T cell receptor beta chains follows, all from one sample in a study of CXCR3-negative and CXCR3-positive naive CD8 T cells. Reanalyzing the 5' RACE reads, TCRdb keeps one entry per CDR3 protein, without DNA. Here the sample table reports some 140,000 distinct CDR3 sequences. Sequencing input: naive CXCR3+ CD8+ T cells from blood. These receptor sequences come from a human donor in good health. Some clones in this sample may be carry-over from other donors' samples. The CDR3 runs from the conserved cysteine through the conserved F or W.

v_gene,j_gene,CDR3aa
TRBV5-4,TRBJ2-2,CASSFGPSAGELFF
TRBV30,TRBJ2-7,CAWSRGSGSEQYF
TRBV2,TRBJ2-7,CASTDETGGFSSYEQYF
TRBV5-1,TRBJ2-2,CASSLSPGRERGELFF
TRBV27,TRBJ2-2,CASSFGQLTGELFF
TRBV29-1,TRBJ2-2,CSVLYSGSTGELFF
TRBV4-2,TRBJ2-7,CASSVPGTGVYEQYF
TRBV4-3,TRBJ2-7,CASSPGRGAYEQYF
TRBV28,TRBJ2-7,CASRGHHDSYEQYF
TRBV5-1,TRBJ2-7,CASSSLDRNYEQYF
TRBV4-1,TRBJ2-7,CASSQVGGGPGEQYF
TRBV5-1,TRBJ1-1,CASSSDRGQDTEAFF
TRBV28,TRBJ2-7,CASRSRGVGEQYF
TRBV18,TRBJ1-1,CASSSGGAEAFF
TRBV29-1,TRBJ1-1,CSVENARAAPGAFF
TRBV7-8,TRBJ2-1,CATSSSQGLGSREQFF
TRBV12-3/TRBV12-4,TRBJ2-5,CASSSHEETQYF
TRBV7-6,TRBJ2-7,CASSFGLAGGPVSRNYEQYF
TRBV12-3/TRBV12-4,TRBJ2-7,CASRSRQGDYEQYF
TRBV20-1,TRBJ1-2,CSATGGRYGYTF
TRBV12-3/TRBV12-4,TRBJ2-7,CASRRSGIGSYEQYF
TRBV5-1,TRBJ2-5,CASSPDAGETQYF
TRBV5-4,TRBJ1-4,CASSAEESNEKLFF
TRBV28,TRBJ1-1,CASRGQTNTEAFF
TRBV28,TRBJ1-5,CASSTSWIAQGAGQPQHF
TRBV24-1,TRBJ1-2,CATSGSGSNYGYTF
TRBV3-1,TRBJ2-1,CASSQVLDRSHYNEQFF
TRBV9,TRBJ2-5,CASSVGLAGVQETQYF
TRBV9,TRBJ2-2,CASSKWTGAKIGELFF
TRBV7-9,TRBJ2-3,CASSPGGWGDTQYF
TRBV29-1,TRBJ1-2,CSVASNYGYTF
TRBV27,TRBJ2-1,CASSIPGLFNEQFF
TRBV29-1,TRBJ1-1,CSASGTGAEAFF
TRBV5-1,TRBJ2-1,CASSLGTSGVSSYNEQFF